This T cell receptor beta chain originates from a study of blood T cell repertoires in COVID-19. Clones were read by immunoSEQ multiplex PCR, and TCRdb kept only the in-frame ones, dropping some. Of 250,000 to 300,000 clones listed, more than 75% are singletons. The CDR3 runs 17 residues. V lost 2 bases and J lost 2; bases outside the gene matches: 10. Germline CDR1 MNHEY, CDR2 SVGEGT. The rearrangement joins TRBV6-2 or TRBV6-3 to TRBJ2-7, with 9 positions matching TRBD2. Input material: PBMCs or T cells enriched from blood (not recorded which). The receptor was derived from a man between 18 and 29 years old who had recovered from COVID-19. This CDR3 reads CASSYGGRANNAYEQYF. CDR3 DNA sequence: TGTGCCAGCAGTTACGGCGGGAGGGCCAACAATGCCTACGAGCAGTACTTC.